This T cell receptor (beta chain) was recovered during a study of blood T cells in healthy people across ages (dated by TCRdb to between 2014 and 2017). At the level of the whole study: Template switching captured roughly one uniquely barcoded TCR beta cDNA molecule per two T cells in model experiments. To avoid experimental bias, donors of different ages were randomly spread across the sequencing lanes. Using deep sequencing normalized with unique cDNA molecular identifiers, the study measured how TCR beta repertoire diversity changes with age. The donors were divided into four age groups: young (average approximately 17 years), middle-aged (approximately 42), aged (roughly 60) and long-lived (about 79). Two additional independent replicas of 1 million unique cDNA reads from the same blood draw were analyzed for two donors (one aged 18 to 30 and one aged 80 or older).

Donors were approximately 42 systemically healthy Caucasian individuals from Russia aged roughly 6 to 90 years. Roughly 9 milliliters of peripheral blood were drawn from each donor into EDTA-treated Vacutainer tubes. Ficoll-Paque density-gradient centrifugation was used to isolate PBMCs, with at least 7 million per sample. Trizol reagent was used to extract total RNA from PBMCs, with at least 5.5 micrograms per sample. Naive CD45RAhigh/CD27high T cell percentages were measured by flow cytometry on a PBMC aliquot from every donor. In its sample, this clonotype was seen many times. Its antigen target is currently unknown. No clone much larger than this one lies a single base away; base qualities are absent. Results and caveats for the whole study, not just this receptor: Estimates of total diversity based on one million sequenced T cells were considered lower bounds and underestimates. Donor CMV infection status was unknown, potentially confounding age-related changes in expanded clonotypes. Compared with the aged group, the long-lived group had more naive CD4+ T cells, fewer expanded clones and increased TCR diversity, suggesting age selection. Because profiling used bulk unsorted PBMCs, naive and antigen-experienced compartments could not be compared conclusively. As age increased, observed TCR beta diversity per million T cells dropped in a roughly linear way, and a significant reduction was already evident by age 40. There was a strong correlation between observed TCR beta diversity and the percentage of naive T cells measured by flow cytometry.

Libraries were built with 5' RACE. Sequencing instrument: Illumina HiSeq 2500. The second PCR ran for about 6 to 12 cycles and used a J-beta primer mix along with a sample-barcoded 5' primer. A template-switch 5' adaptor carrying 12 random nucleotides introduced a unique molecular identifier onto each TCR beta cDNA molecule. At least 2.5 million CDR3-containing paired-end reads were obtained from each sample. All of the RNA was converted into first-strand cDNA using the Mint cDNA synthesis kit, with a TRBC-specific oligonucleotide serving as the primer. Following uracil-DNA glycosylase treatment, all cDNA underwent a first 18-cycle PCR with the universal primers M1SS and BC2_uni_R. In the original analysis: For normalization, 1 million high-quality reads were randomly selected from each sample, with every read carrying a distinct molecular identifier. Instead of being binned into consensus sequences, reads that shared molecular identifiers were thrown out. CDR3 identification, clonotype clustering and error correction used MiTCR with a Q25 quality threshold and the strictest error-elimination algorithm. A nonparametric unseen species model using Euler transformation provided a lower-bound estimate of total TCR beta diversity. Using fastp trimming at Q25 and MiXCR clonotype assembly, TCRdb reanalyzed the public sequencing data and kept in-frame beta chains. Every distinct CDR3 protein forms one entry, paired with its most common genes and DNA. TCRdb's processing, not the authors' own work, is the source of the V and J calls. The sample table records 650,000 to 700,000 distinct CDR3 sequences; roughly half of these occur just once. Jointly, the top ten make up roughly 13% of the sample.

The clonotype comes from a woman older than 75 in good health. The source material was blood.

The nucleotides read TGCAGTGCTAGAGTCGGACAGGGGGTTTCCATCTCTGGGGCCAACGTCCTGACTTTC. Its translation reads: CSARVGQGVSISGANVLTF. Here the chain combines TRBV20-1 and TRBJ2-6, with 10 middle bases fitting TRBD1. The germline V gene (reference sequence) supplies CDR1 DFQATT and CDR2 SNEGSKA. The cysteine opens and the phenylalanine closes a CDR3 of 19 amino acids. The CDR3 DNA has 57 bases and is translated from base 1. V and J are trimmed by 1 base and 0 bases, and the gene matches miss 9 bases of the junction.